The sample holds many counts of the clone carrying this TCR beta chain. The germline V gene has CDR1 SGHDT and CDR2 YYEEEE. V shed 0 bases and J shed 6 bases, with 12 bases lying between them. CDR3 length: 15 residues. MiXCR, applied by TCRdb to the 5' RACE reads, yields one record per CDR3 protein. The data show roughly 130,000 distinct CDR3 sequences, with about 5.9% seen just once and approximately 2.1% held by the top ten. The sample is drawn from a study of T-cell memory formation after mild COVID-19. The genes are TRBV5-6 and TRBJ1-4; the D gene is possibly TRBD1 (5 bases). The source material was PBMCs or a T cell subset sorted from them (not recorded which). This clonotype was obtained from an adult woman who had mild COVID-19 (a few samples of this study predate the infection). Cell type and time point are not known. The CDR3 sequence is CASSLAGRADEKLFF. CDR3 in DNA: TGTGCCAGCAGCTTGGCCGGCAGGGCGGATGAAAAACTGTTTTTT.